Listed below are T cell receptor beta chains from one sample, sequenced in a study of identical twins. TCRdb reprocessed the 5' RACE reads via MiXCR and lists one record per CDR3 protein. The sample contains 690,000 or so distinct CDR3 sequences, approximately 6.1% of which appear only once. Sequences were obtained from naive T cells sorted from blood. The receptors here all came from a man aged 18 to 35 in good health. Each CDR3 is given with its conserved first and last residue. D genes are given only for firm matches. Size is stated for part of the rows, as once, few or many counts, or as a class when the clone is expanded.

CDR3 length	clone size	J gene	V gene	D gene	CDR3 protein	CDR3 DNA
15	many	TRBJ1-1	TRBV6-5	TRBD1	CASSWTGRSNTEAFF	TGTGCCAGCAGTTGGACAGGTCGATCAAACACTGAAGCTTTCTTT
14	many	TRBJ1-2	TRBV9	NA	CASSVATVGYGYTF	TGTGCCAGCAGCGTAGCTACCGTCGGATATGGCTACACCTTC
14	many	TRBJ2-5	TRBV5-1	TRBD1	CASSPGQGIQTQYF	TGCGCCAGCAGCCCGGGACAGGGGATTCAGACCCAGTACTTC
17	many	TRBJ2-1	TRBV7-9	NA	CASSILGTLRSYNEQFF	TGTGCCAGCAGCATCCTAGGGACACTCAGGTCCTACAATGAGCAGTTCTTC
14	NA	TRBJ2-2	TRBV12-3/TRBV12-4	NA	CASFGTANTGELFF	TGTGCCAGTTTCGGGACCGCGAACACCGGGGAGCTGTTTTTT
11	many	TRBJ2-5	TRBV7-2	NA	CASSIRDTKTF	TGTGCCAGCAGCATCCGGGACACGAAGACTTTC
12	NA	TRBJ1-1	TRBV30	NA	CAWSQTQGLAFF	TGTGCCTGGAGCCAAACACAGGGTTTGGCTTTCTTT
14	NA	TRBJ2-1	TRBV14	NA	CASSQVFRRPEQFF	TGTGCCAGCAGCCAAGTTTTCCGCCGGCCTGAGCAGTTCTTC
15	NA	TRBJ2-5	TRBV10-1	NA	CASSEFAAFQETQYF	TGCGCCAGCAGTGAGTTCGCGGCCTTCCAAGAGACCCAGTACTTC
16	few	TRBJ1-3	TRBV5-1	NA	CASSLEQANSGNTIYF	TGCGCCAGCAGCTTGGAACAGGCAAACTCTGGAAACACCATATATTTT
15	NA	TRBJ2-7	TRBV5-5	NA	CASSSEGPARAEQYF	TGTGCCAGCAGTTCGGAGGGACCAGCGAGAGCCGAGCAGTACTTC
15	many	TRBJ1-5	TRBV20-1	NA	CSASPDNYSNQPQHF	TGCAGTGCTAGCCCGGACAATTATAGCAATCAGCCCCAGCATTTT
13	many	TRBJ2-7	TRBV28	NA	CASVGASSYEQYF	TGTGCCAGCGTGGGCGCGAGCTCCTACGAGCAGTACTTC
15	many	TRBJ2-3	TRBV3-1	TRBD1	CASSRPGQAPDTQYF	TGTGCCAGCAGCCGACCGGGACAGGCCCCTGATACGCAGTATTTT
13	many	TRBJ1-5	TRBV12-3/TRBV12-4	NA	CASSLWDHQPQHF	TGTGCCAGCAGTTTATGGGATCATCAGCCCCAGCATTTT
15	many	TRBJ2-7	TRBV12-3/TRBV12-4	TRBD1	CASSLVGDSSYEQYF	TGTGCCAGCAGTTTAGTCGGGGACAGCTCCTACGAGCAGTACTTC
15	many	TRBJ2-3	TRBV5-1	TRBD2	CASRTRGGSTDTQYF	TGCGCCAGCAGAACAAGGGGAGGGAGCACAGATACGCAGTATTTT
14	many	TRBJ1-1	TRBV6-4	TRBD1	CASRAQGGNTEAFF	TGTGCCAGCAGGGCACAGGGGGGGAACACTGAAGCTTTCTTT
13	many	TRBJ2-1	TRBV12-3/TRBV12-4	NA	CASKSGPPREQFF	TGTGCCAGCAAGAGCGGGCCACCCCGTGAGCAGTTCTTC
13	few	TRBJ2-7	TRBV4-3	NA	CASSPHFGSEQYF	TGCGCCAGCAGCCCCCATTTTGGGTCCGAGCAGTACTTC
13	many	TRBJ2-5	TRBV29-1	TRBD2	CSVTGTSWETQYF	TGCAGCGTAACGGGGACTAGCTGGGAGACCCAGTACTTC
13	many	TRBJ1-5	TRBV20-1	NA	CSARNRADQPQHF	TGCAGTGCTAGGAACAGGGCAGATCAGCCCCAGCATTTT
13	NA	TRBJ1-1	TRBV24-1	NA	CATSDSLNTEAFF	TGTGCCACCAGTGATTCGCTGAACACTGAAGCTTTCTTT
17	NA	TRBJ2-1	TRBV5-6	NA	CASSLAQTDSSYNEQFF	TGTGCCAGCAGCTTGGCCCAGACGGATAGCTCCTACAATGAGCAGTTCTTC
13	many	TRBJ1-1	TRBV25-1	NA	CASRDGRLTEAFF	TGTGCCAGCAGGGATGGCCGATTAACTGAAGCTTTCTTT
14	NA	TRBJ2-5	TRBV29-1	NA	CSVGTRFGMGTQYF	TGCAGCGTTGGGACTCGTTTTGGGATGGGGACCCAGTACTTC
16	NA	TRBJ2-5	TRBV11-2	TRBD2	CASRKPGLGGRETQYF	TGTGCCAGCAGGAAACCGGGACTAGGAGGTAGAGAGACCCAGTACTTC
13	NA	TRBJ2-1	TRBV3-1	TRBD1	CASSQPQGARQFF	TGTGCCAGCAGCCAACCGCAGGGGGCCCGGCAGTTCTTC
15	many	TRBJ2-3	TRBV20-1	NA	CSARGIRRGTDTQYF	TGCAGTGCTAGAGGTATTAGGAGGGGCACAGATACGCAGTATTTT
14	many	TRBJ1-2	TRBV6-2/TRBV6-3	NA	CASSQSGTAYGYTF	TGTGCCAGCAGTCAATCCGGGACCGCCTATGGCTACACCTTC
15	many	TRBJ2-5	TRBV27	NA	CASSLAVGYQETQYF	TGTGCCAGCAGTTTGGCCGTGGGGTACCAAGAGACCCAGTACTTC
13	NA	TRBJ2-5	TRBV30	NA	CAGGGGFQETQYF	TGTGCCGGCGGAGGGGGCTTCCAAGAGACCCAGTACTTC
15	many	TRBJ1-5	TRBV15	NA	CATSRDGQFNQPQHF	TGTGCCACCAGCAGAGATGGGCAGTTCAATCAGCCCCAGCATTTT
11	many	TRBJ2-3	TRBV20-1	NA	CSAPAGDTQYF	TGCAGTGCCCCAGCCGGAGATACGCAGTATTTT
15	few	TRBJ1-6	TRBV20-1	NA	CSARRRQVVDSPLHF	TGCAGTGCTAGGCGCAGACAGGTCGTGGATTCACCCCTCCACTTT
14	NA	TRBJ1-4	TRBV29-1	NA	CSALTWRTNEKLFF	TGCAGCGCTTTGACCTGGAGGACTAATGAAAAACTGTTTTTT
16	NA	TRBJ2-3	TRBV2	TRBD2	CASSGFLAGSTDTQYF	TGTGCCAGCAGTGGCTTTCTAGCGGGGAGCACAGATACGCAGTATTTT
12	NA	TRBJ1-2	TRBV7-6	NA	CASSHPPWGYTF	TGTGCCAGCAGCCACCCCCCTTGGGGCTACACCTTC
14	few	TRBJ2-7	TRBV28	TRBD2	CASSLTGLQYEQYF	TGTGCCAGCAGTCTAACGGGACTACAATACGAGCAGTACTTC
15	few	TRBJ2-5	TRBV7-2	TRBD2	CASSLVVLATQTQYF	TGTGCCAGCAGCTTAGTGGTACTAGCGACACAGACCCAGTACTTC
13	many	TRBJ2-5	TRBV29-1	TRBD2	CSVEVLAGETQYF	TGCAGCGTTGAAGTGCTAGCGGGAGAGACCCAGTACTTC
14	NA	TRBJ2-2	TRBV20-1	NA	CSALRALDGGELFF	TGCAGTGCTCTTAGGGCTCTGGACGGCGGGGAGCTGTTTTTT
19	NA	TRBJ2-3	TRBV5-6	TRBD2	CASSSARGLAGGPPDTQYF	TGTGCCAGCAGCTCGGCCAGAGGACTAGCGGGAGGCCCCCCAGATACGCAGTATTTT
14	few	TRBJ2-6	TRBV12-3/TRBV12-4	NA	CASSPASGANVLTF	TGTGCCAGCAGTCCAGCTTCTGGGGCCAACGTCCTGACTTTC
17	many	TRBJ2-5	TRBV12-3/TRBV12-4	TRBD2	CASSLGLAGGRGETQYF	TGTGCCAGCAGTCTCGGACTAGCGGGAGGGAGAGGGGAGACCCAGTACTTC
17	NA	TRBJ2-1	TRBV27	NA	CASSLSIGSALINEQFF	TGTGCCAGCAGTTTATCGATAGGGAGCGCTTTGATAAATGAGCAGTTCTTC
12	NA	TRBJ1-1	TRBV6-2/TRBV6-3	NA	CAIKSGNTEAFF	TGTGCCATTAAATCTGGGAACACTGAAGCTTTCTTT
16	many	TRBJ2-3	TRBV11-2	TRBD2	CASSLVWREALDTQYF	TGTGCCAGCAGCTTAGTTTGGCGGGAGGCCCTAGATACGCAGTATTTT